The 17 T cell receptor beta chains reported below all come from one sample, sequenced in a study of CD8+CD57+ T cells in acquired aplastic anemia listed by TCRdb under 2018. These reads were obtained on an Illumina HiSeq 2000. TCR beta VDJ combination and CDR3 sequence profiling used genomic DNA as the template. TCRdb passed the public sequencing reads through fastp at Q25 and MiXCR, retaining productive beta sequences. Each CDR3 protein gets just one entry, which takes the most common genes and DNA from the rows behind it. The sample table records 170,000 or so distinct CDR3 sequences; about 50% of these occur just once. About 30% of the sample belongs to the ten largest clones. The patients picked for sequencing were ones in whom flow cytometry had shown an expansion of CD8+CD57+ cells. Material for sequencing was sorted CD4+, CD8+, or CD8+CD57+ T cells (not recorded which) from PBMCs. Receptors were obtained from a human donor with aplastic anemia.

This clonotype was detected many times. The rearrangement joins TRBV20-1 to TRBJ2-7, with 7 bases matching TRBD2. V was pared by 6 bases and J by 3 bases, with 2 bases of the junction left unmatched. Germline CDR1 is DFQATT and CDR2 is SNEGSKA (reference sequence). There are 11 residues in the CDR3. CDR3 in amino acids: CSAGLGYEQYF. CDR3 coding DNA: TGCAGTGCAGGACTAGGCTACGAGCAGTACTTC.

This clonotype came up many times. This chain uses TRBV6-2 or TRBV6-3 with TRBJ1-6, with 7 bases fitting TRBD1. V dropped 4 bases and J dropped 7; count of bases not matched to a gene: 7. CDR1 MNHEY and CDR2 SVGEGT come from the germline V gene. The CDR3 has 15 amino acids. Here the CDR3 DNA reads TGTGCCAGCAGTTTGCAGTGGGACAGAAATTCACCCCTCCACTTT. As protein: CASSLQWDRNSPLHF.

V is TRBV20-1 and J is TRBJ2-7, with a tentative D call TRBD1 (7 bases). This CDR3 spans 13 amino acids. CDR1 and CDR2 from the germline V gene are DFQATT and SNEGSKA (reference sequence). The CDR3 coding sequence is TGCAGCCCCAGGGGGGATACAACCTACGAGCAGTACTTC. This sequence encodes CSPRGDTTYEQYF.

This clonotype was seen ten or more times. This chain links TRBV12-3 or TRBV12-4 with TRBJ2-7, with D unresolved. V lost 2 bases, J lost 7 bases, and 9 bases lay in between. CDR3 length: 12 amino acids. The CDR3 DNA sequence: TGTGCCAGCAGTTTACTAGGTTCGGAGCAGTACTTC. Amino acids: CASSLLGSEQYF.

This clonotype was observed at least ten times. The CDR3 reads CASSITGAHGYTF. The CDR3 nucleotides are TGTGCCAGTAGTATAACAGGGGCCCATGGCTACACCTTC. The chain uses TRBV19 and TRBJ1-2; the match to TRBD1 covers 7 bases. The CDR3 length is 13 residues. Trimming removed 2 bases from V and 6 bases from J; junction bases left unmatched: 3. Germline loops: CDR1 LNHDA, CDR2 SQIVND (reference sequence). The complete variable domain, with remaining parts taken from reference TRBV19 and TRBJ1-2, reads DGGITQSPKYLFRKEGQNVTLSCEQNLNHDAMYWYRQDPGQGLRLIYYSQIVNDFQKGDIAEGYSVSREKKESFPLTVTSAQKNPTAFYLCASSITGAHGYTFGSGTRLTVV.

V and J are TRBV7-6 and TRBJ2-7; TRBD1 matches 10 bases. With V trimmed by 5 bases and J by 4 bases, 8 bases remained unmatched. The length of the CDR3 is 15 residues. The germline V gene encodes CDR1 SGHVS and CDR2 FNYEAQ. The CDR3 sequence is CASSTGTGVRYEQYF. The CDR3 DNA reads as TGTGCCAGCAGCACAGGGACAGGGGTTCGGTACGAGCAGTACTTC.

In its sample, this clonotype was seen a few times. J is TRBJ2-1 and V is TRBV9, with 10 positions matching TRBD2. CDR1 SGDLS and CDR2 YYNGEE come from the germline V gene. The CDR3 is made up of 16 amino acids. The J segment lost 7 bases and the V segment lost 0 bases, leaving 7 bases of the junction unmatched. Here the CDR3 DNA reads TGTGCCAGCAGCGTAGATCCAGCGGGGGGGCGGAATGAGCAGTTCTTC. Its protein product is CASSVDPAGGRNEQFF.

The chain recombines TRBV12-3 or TRBV12-4 with TRBJ2-1, with 11 bases identical to TRBD1. With V trimmed by 7 bases and J by 7 bases, 12 bases remained unmatched. The CDR3 loop spans 16 amino acids. DNA for the CDR3: TGTGCCAGCACCTGGGACAGGGGGTTTGTACGGAATGAGCAGTTCTTC. It translates to CASTWDRGFVRNEQFF.

This clonotype was picked up a small number of times. V and J are TRBV2 and TRBJ1-4; D is unclear. Germline CDR1 reads SNHLY; CDR2 reads FYNNEI. Trimming took off 6 bases at V and 8 bases at J, with 19 bases between the two ends. The CDR3 totals 15 residues. The CDR3 nucleotides read TGTGCCAGCAGCCCTTACGGGGTACCCGCCGAAAAACTGTTTTTT. Amino acids: CASSPYGVPAEKLFF.

Worth noting for this clonotype: The junction does not match germline at one end; this may be a read error. The chain has TRBV24-1 and TRBJ1-1; D is undetermined. CDR1 is KGHDR, CDR2 SFDVKD, per germline. The length of the CDR3 is 13 residues. CDR3 sequence (DNA): TGTGCCACCAGTGATGATAGACACACTGACGCTTTCTTT. This translates into CATSDDRHTDAFF.

This chain connects TRBV29-1 to TRBJ1-6; D gene uncertain. The length of the CDR3 is 13 residues. Trimming shortened V by 8 bases and J by 7 bases, and 15 bases separated the two germline ends. Germline CDR1 SQVTM, CDR2 ANQGSEA. As DNA, the CDR3 is TGCAGCTTTGCGGCGGACCAAAATTCACCCCTCCACTTT. Translation gives CSFAADQNSPLHF.

This clonotype was seen repeatedly, ten times or more. The genes are TRBV6-5 and TRBJ1-2; 12 nucleotides line up with TRBD1. Germline V gene lookup returns CDR1 MNHEY and CDR2 SVGAGI. This CDR3 region has 15 residues. V shed 4 bases and J 3 bases; nucleotides not matched to a gene: 3. The CDR3 loop is CASSSGTGGDYGYTF. As DNA, the CDR3 is TGTGCCAGCAGTTCGGGGACAGGGGGCGACTATGGCTACACCTTC.

A remark on this clonotype: It may be a read error: a sequence one base away is much more abundant. The chain joins TRBV2 to TRBJ1-2, with unresolved D. Germline CDR1 and CDR2: SNHLY and FYNNEI. The CDR3 is made up of 13 amino acids. Here the CDR3 reads CASTRAWNYGCTF. The CDR3 DNA reads TGTGCCAGCACTAGAGCCTGGAACTATGGCTGCACCTTC.

V and J are TRBV7-6 and TRBJ2-1, with D possibly TRBD2 on 5 matching bases. The CDR3 has 9 amino acids. CDR1 and CDR2 (germline): SGHVS, FNYEAQ. Trimming removed 7 bases at V and 10 bases at J, with 5 bases between. The CDR3, as DNA: TGTGCCAGCACGGGGGAGCAGTTCTTC. It encodes CASTGEQFF.

The chain employs TRBV10-3 and TRBJ1-5; no reliable D call. CDR3 length: 15 amino acids. The V end was cut by 3 bases, the J end by 4 bases, with 13 bases between. Germline assignment: CDR1 ENHRY and CDR2 SYGVKD. The CDR3 reads CAISESGIPNQPQHF. CDR3 nucleotides: TGTGCCATCAGTGAATCGGGAATTCCTAATCAGCCCCAGCATTTT.

The table lists this clonotype with a few counts. This chain connects TRBV11-2 to TRBJ1-1; 8 bases map to TRBD1. V lost 5 bases to trimming and J lost 0 bases; unmatched junction nucleotides: 11. Germline V gene lookup returns CDR1 SGHAT and CDR2 FQNNGV. The CDR3 is 17 amino acids. The CDR3 here is CASSPLGRGQVNTEAFF. The CDR3 DNA reads TGTGCCAGCAGCCCCCTGGGCAGGGGGCAGGTGAACACTGAAGCTTTCTTT.

This chain connects TRBV20-1 to TRBJ1-3, with D maybe TRBD1 (5 bases). The CDR3 is 14 amino acids. Trimming cost V 0 bases and J 7 bases, with 13 bases left between them. Germline CDR1 is DFQATT and CDR2 is SNEGSKA (reference sequence). In nucleotides, the CDR3 is TGCAGTGCTAGAGATGTCCAGGGAATGAACACCATATATTTT. Amino acids: CSARDVQGMNTIYF.